This is a list of T cell receptor beta chains from one sample in a study of CD8 T cells in Susac syndrome. TCRdb ran MiXCR on the immunoSEQ multiplex PCR reads and lists one entry per CDR3 protein. This sample carries around 170,000 distinct CDR3 sequences, nearly 97% of them seen once, and the ten largest clones take 0.075% to 0.1%. The sequenced sample was CD4+ T cells from PBMCs. The receptors derive from a human donor with Susac syndrome. CDR3s include the opening cysteine and the closing phenylalanine or tryptophan. Each record gives: clone size, J gene, V gene, D gene, CDR3 DNA, CDR3 protein. A D gene is named only where the DNA matches it firmly. Some rows have no size entry. The others give once, few or many, or a class for an expanded clone.

.,TRBJ2-1,TRBV5-1,.,TGCGCCAGCAGCAAGGAGGGACAGTTGGACAATGAGCAGTTCTTC,CASSKEGQLDNEQFF
.,TRBJ2-7,TRBV7-2,.,TGTGCCAGCGGACGGTTTTCCTCCTACGAGCAGTACTTC,CASGRFSSYEQYF
.,TRBJ2-3,TRBV6-5,TRBD2,TGTGCCAGCAGTTCCGGACTAGCGGGGACAGATACGCAGTATTTT,CASSSGLAGTDTQYF
.,TRBJ2-7,TRBV4-1,.,TGCGCCAGCAGCCAAGATTGGACTACAGAATACGAGCAGTACTTC,CASSQDWTTEYEQYF
.,TRBJ1-2,TRBV10-3,.,TGTGCCATCAGTGAGACGCCGGGAGTCCTCTATGGCTACACCTTC,CAISETPGVLYGYTF
.,TRBJ1-3,TRBV30,.,TGTGCCTGCACGCAAGGGTCTGGAAACACCATATATTTT,CACTQGSGNTIYF
.,TRBJ2-7,TRBV7-2,TRBD1,TGTGCCAGCAGCTTAGCCCCGGGACAGGTCCACGAGCAGTACTTC,CASSLAPGQVHEQYF
.,TRBJ1-6,TRBV20-1,.,TGCAGTGCCTCCGACCGTGCTAATTCACCCCTCCACTTT,CSASDRANSPLHF
.,TRBJ2-1,TRBV20-1,.,TGCAGTGTCATCCCCCTCAGGGGTGGCAATGAGCAGTTCTTC,CSVIPLRGGNEQFF
.,TRBJ1-1,TRBV9,.,TGTGCCAGCAGCCGAGGAGGTAGCACTGAAGCTTTCTTT,CASSRGGSTEAFF
.,TRBJ1-1,TRBV7-9,TRBD1,TGTGCCAGCACCAGGGGGAGACTGGGGAACACTGAAGCTTTCTTT,CASTRGRLGNTEAFF
.,TRBJ1-2,TRBV20-1,TRBD1,TGCAGTGCTAGAGATGGGAACAGGGGGAGCGGAAATGGCTACACCTTC,CSARDGNRGSGNGYTF
.,TRBJ2-1,TRBV20-1,TRBD2,TGCAGTGCTAGTGGGACTACTCAGTTCTTC,CSASGTTQFF
.,TRBJ2-5,TRBV27,.,TGTGCCAGCAGTCTCTATACAGGGAAGGGGGGAGAGACCCAGTACTTC,CASSLYTGKGGETQYF
once,TRBJ1-4,TRBV5-6,.,TGTGCCAGCCGGGGAACTAATGAAAAACTGTTTTTT,CASRGTNEKLFF
.,TRBJ2-5,TRBV5-1,.,TGCGCCAGCAGTTCGAGGGGCCTGGGGACCCAGTACTTC,CASSSRGLGTQYF
.,TRBJ1-1,TRBV19,.,TGTGCCAGTAGTTACCCCGACAGATTGAACACTGAAGCTTTCTTT,CASSYPDRLNTEAFF
.,TRBJ1-2,TRBV18,.,TGTGCCAGCTCACCACCAGGGGGTGGGCGGCCCCGGTATGGCTACACCTTC,CASSPPGGGRPRYGYTF
.,TRBJ1-2,TRBV11-2,.,TGTGCCAGCAGCTTATTGGTCGCGACGGAGGAGGGCTACACCTTC,CASSLLVATEEGYTF
.,TRBJ2-1,TRBV6-2/TRBV6-3,.,TGTGCCAGCAGTTTACTGAGGCGGGGAGAGCAGTTCTTC,CASSLLRRGEQFF
.,TRBJ2-3,TRBV18,TRBD2,TGTGCCAGCTCACCTACTAGCGGGGGGGCCTCCGTCACAGATACGCAGTATTTT,CASSPTSGGASVTDTQYF
.,TRBJ2-5,TRBV11-2,.,TGTGCCAGCAGCTCAACCGGGACCATAGAGACCCAGTACTTC,CASSSTGTIETQYF
.,TRBJ2-4,TRBV28,.,TGTGCCACCAAGTCCGGACCTCAGTACTTC,CATKSGPQYF
.,TRBJ1-1,TRBV9,.,TGTGCCAGCAGCGGAACCCTGGGGAACACTGAAGCTTTCTTT,CASSGTLGNTEAFF
.,TRBJ2-3,TRBV11-2,.,TGTGCCAGCAGCTTACAGGGGCTGGCAGATACGCAGTATTTT,CASSLQGLADTQYF
.,TRBJ2-3,TRBV28,.,TGTGCCAGCAGTTTTATGGGACCGGGCACACTCACAGATACGCAGTATTTT,CASSFMGPGTLTDTQYF
.,TRBJ1-5,TRBV29-1,.,TGCAGCGTTTTAACCCCAGGGAGTCAGCCCCAGCATTTT,CSVLTPGSQPQHF
.,TRBJ1-1,TRBV15,TRBD1,TGTGCCACCAGCCGGACAGGGGGGATGAACACTGAAGCTTTCTTT,CATSRTGGMNTEAFF
.,TRBJ2-1,TRBV6-5,.,TGTGCCAGCAGTCAGGGAAATGAGCAGTTCTTC,CASSQGNEQFF
.,TRBJ1-4,TRBV15,.,TGTGCCACCAGCAGAGATCGGGGGGGGTATGCACTGTTTTTT,CATSRDRGGYALFF
.,TRBJ1-3,TRBV6-6,.,TGTGCCAGCAGTTCGGGCCAAGCGCTCGGAAACACCATATATTTT,CASSSGQALGNTIYF
.,TRBJ1-6,TRBV5-1,TRBD1,TGCGCCAGCAGCTTTGGTGTACAGGGGGCGAGCAATTCACCCCTCCACTTT,CASSFGVQGASNSPLHF
.,TRBJ2-5,TRBV29-1,.,TGCAGCGTTGTCGGGGAGACCCAGTACTTC,CSVVGETQYF
.,TRBJ2-7,TRBV5-1,TRBD1,TGCGCCAGCAGCGGGACAGGGGCCTACGAGCAGTACTTC,CASSGTGAYEQYF
.,TRBJ2-4,TRBV5-4,TRBD1,TGTGCCAGCGGGAAGGACAGGGCCATTCAGTACTTC,CASGKDRAIQYF
.,TRBJ2-4,TRBV6-2/TRBV6-3,.,TGTGCCAGCACCCAAGTCCAAGGCAAAAACATTCAGTACTTC,CASTQVQGKNIQYF
.,TRBJ1-1,TRBV6-2/TRBV6-3,.,TGTGCCAGCGTTACCATAGGTGCGGCTGAAGCTTTCTTT,CASVTIGAAEAFF
.,TRBJ2-3,TRBV12-3/TRBV12-4,.,TGTGCCAGCAGTTTAGGGGGCCACAGCACAGATACGCAGTATTTT,CASSLGGHSTDTQYF
.,TRBJ1-5,TRBV27,TRBD1,TGTGCCAGCAGTTCGGACAGGGCGGGCAATCAGCCCCAGCATTTT,CASSSDRAGNQPQHF
.,TRBJ1-2,TRBV7-9,.,TGTGCCAGCAGCTTAGACCCCTTTGTGGGGACCCCCTATGGCTACACCTTC,CASSLDPFVGTPYGYTF
.,TRBJ1-4,TRBV20-1,.,TGCAGTGCTAGGAGGGTTGCAACTAATGAAAAACTGTTTTTT,CSARRVATNEKLFF
once,TRBJ1-2,TRBV20-1,.,TGCAGTGCTCGGGTTCAGGCCCAAGGCTACACCTTC,CSARVQAQGYTF
.,TRBJ2-1,TRBV30,TRBD1,TGTGCCTGGACCCTGGGACAGGGCCTAGACAATGAGCAGTTCTTC,CAWTLGQGLDNEQFF
.,TRBJ1-1,TRBV20-1,.,TGCAGTGCTAGGATTGCGGGCACGAGCACTGAAGCTTTCTTT,CSARIAGTSTEAFF
.,TRBJ2-5,TRBV9,.,TGTGCCAGCAGTGATCAAGAGACCCAGTACTTC,CASSDQETQYF
.,TRBJ2-1,TRBV12-3/TRBV12-4,TRBD1,TGTGCCAGCAGTCCCGGACAGGGGACGAAGTTCTTC,CASSPGQGTKFF
.,TRBJ2-3,TRBV6-2/TRBV6-3,TRBD2,TGTGCCAGCAGTCGTATACTAGCGGGGGGGCCGGATACGCAGTATTTT,CASSRILAGGPDTQYF
.,TRBJ2-3,TRBV5-4,.,TGTGCCAGCAGCTTGGACCCGACCCTAGATACGCAGTATTTT,CASSLDPTLDTQYF
.,TRBJ1-1,TRBV11-3,TRBD1,TGTGCCAGCAGCACCAGGACAGGGCGGGACACTGAAGCTTTCTTT,CASSTRTGRDTEAFF
once,TRBJ1-6,TRBV9,.,TGTGCCAGCAGCGTAGGGGGGACCAATTCACCCCTCCACTTT,CASSVGGTNSPLHF